These 4 T cell receptor beta chains share one sample of origin, sequenced in a study of T cell changes during pregnancy in multiple sclerosis. Assay: immunoSEQ multiplex PCR; the TCRdb copy retains only in-frame clones and omits some. The sample has about 56,000 clones; 87% are singletons. The sequenced material came from peripheral blood from another person, used as feeder cells. The receptors derive from a human donor whose cells served as feeder cells for cultures in a pregnancy study.

V usage is TRBV6-5 and J usage is TRBJ1-5, with unresolved D. CDR1 is MNHEY, CDR2 SVGAGI, per germline. The V end lost 4 bases, the J end lost 10 bases, and 8 bases lay between the germline ends. This CDR3 spans 11 amino acids. CDR3 sequence (DNA): TGTGCCAGCAGTTCCCAAGGACCCCAGCATTTT. This encodes CASSSQGPQHF.

The chain joins TRBV5-4 to TRBJ2-1, with TRBD2 matching over 9 bases. Germline V gene lookup returns CDR1 SGHNT and CDR2 YYREEE (reference sequence). The CDR3 consists of 15 residues. The V gene end was trimmed by 0 bases and the J gene end by 7 bases; junction bases not matched to a gene: 5. Here the CDR3 reads CASSLASGISNEQFF. In nucleotides, the CDR3 is TGTGCCAGCAGCTTGGCTAGCGGGATTAGTAATGAGCAGTTCTTC.

Only a few counts were recorded for this clone. The gene calls are TRBV5-1 and TRBJ1-1; D is ambiguous. The CDR3 is 14 residues long. V was clipped by 4 bases and J by 3 bases, with 13 bases between them. CDR1 is SGHRS, CDR2 YFSETQ, per germline. Written as DNA, the CDR3 is TGCGCCAGCAGCCCATGGGAGGGCGACACTGAAGCTTTCTTT. Its protein is CASSPWEGDTEAFF.

CDR3 in amino acids: CATSRGGGLVDGYTF. The CDR3 nucleotides read TGTGCCACCAGCAGAGGAGGGGGGCTGGTAGATGGCTACACCTTC. The rearrangement links TRBV15 to TRBJ1-2, with a tentative D call TRBD1 (6 bases). The V and J ends lost 1 base and 6 bases respectively, with 15 bases between them. CDR3 length: 15 residues. The germline gives CDR1 LNHNV, CDR2 YYDKDF (reference sequence).